The 16 T cell receptor beta chains below all came from one sample that was sequenced in a study of cytomegalovirus exposure and HLA in healthy donors. In the PCR, 60 Vbeta and 13 Jbeta primers were used. Some clones are missing from TCRdb's copy, which holds only in-frame ones; the method was immunoSEQ multiplex PCR. The table records 95,000 to 150,000 clones, 78% of them present only once. Material: PBMCs. The source is a man aged 25 to 45 in good health and CMV-seropositive.

The chain joins TRBV4-1 to TRBJ2-6; perhaps TRBD2 as D (6 bases). V shed 1 base and J shed 0 bases, with 13 bases lying between them. In germline, CDR1 is MGHRA, CDR2 YSYEKL. This CDR3 is built from 18 residues. CDR3 DNA sequence: TGCGCCAGCAGCCAAGGGGGGGTGGGGACCTCTGGGGCCAACGTCCTGACTTTC. This codes for CASSQGGVGTSGANVLTF.

J is TRBJ2-7 and V is TRBV27, with D perhaps TRBD1 (6 bases). The germline CDR1 and CDR2 sequences are MNHEY and SMNVEV (reference sequence). Trimming took off 6 bases at V and 2 bases at J, with 17 bases between the two ends. The CDR3 runs to 15 residues. The CDR3 loop is CASRGGDTRAYEQYF. For the CDR3, the DNA is TGTGCCAGCAGGGGTGGGGACACAAGAGCCTACGAGCAGTACTTC.

The rearrangement joins TRBV7-2 to TRBJ2-1, with 9 bases fitting TRBD1. J lost 4 bases, V lost 5 bases, and 6 bases had no gene match. Germline CDR1 is SGHTA and CDR2 is FQGNSA. The CDR3 extends over 15 amino acids. The CDR3 nucleotides are TGTGCCAGCAGCCAGGACAGGGGTTCTTACAATGAGCAGTTCTTC. Translated, it gives CASSQDRGSYNEQFF.

The chain has TRBV19 and TRBJ2-1; D ambiguous. Trimming pared 4 bases from V and 4 bases from J, leaving 8 bases between. The CDR3 is 13 residues long. CDR1 and CDR2 (germline): LNHDA, SQIVND (reference sequence). The CDR3 loop is CASSTTEYNEQFF. The CDR3, as DNA: TGTGCCAGTAGTACCACAGAGTACAATGAGCAGTTCTTC.

This clone was counted between two and nine times. J is TRBJ2-1 and V is TRBV19; 8 bases align to TRBD2. Losses at the gene ends were 7 bases for V and 5 bases for J; bases not matched to a gene: 7. Germline V gives CDR1 LNHDA, CDR2 SQIVND (reference sequence). This CDR3 is built from 14 residues. The DNA for the CDR3 is TGTGCCAGTAAAAAGACTAGCGCGCACAATGAGCAGTTCTTC. It codes for CASKKTSAHNEQFF. The full variable domain, completed using reference TRBV19 and TRBJ2-1, is DGGITQSPKYLFRKEGQNVTLSCEQNLNHDAMYWYRQDPGQGLRLIYYSQIVNDFQKGDIAEGYSVSREKKESFPLTVTSAQKNPTAFYLCASKKTSAHNEQFFGPGTRLTVL.

There are many counts of this clone. The CDR3 sequence: CASSDSEADTQYF. The DNA for the CDR3 is TGTGCCAGCAGTGACTCAGAGGCAGATACGCAGTATTTT. This chain joins TRBV6-4 and TRBJ2-3; D is uncertain. Trimming cost V 0 bases and J 4 bases, with 5 bases left between them. The CDR3 has 13 amino acids. CDR1 and CDR2 from the germline V gene are MRHNA and SNTAGT.

This sequence joins TRBV5-6 and TRBJ1-1; unclear D gene. The germline gives CDR1 SGHDT, CDR2 YYEEEE. This CDR3 comprises 16 residues. The germline V and J ends were trimmed by 4 bases and 4 bases, with 20 bases remaining between them. This CDR3 reads CASSEPGIPEGTEAFF. In DNA, the CDR3 is TGTGCCAGCAGCGAACCCGGGATCCCGGAGGGCACTGAAGCTTTCTTT. The whole variable domain, filled in from reference TRBV5-6 and TRBJ1-1, reads DAGVTQSPTHLIKTRGQQVTLRCSPKSGHDTVSWYQQALGQGPQFIFQYYEEEERQRGNFPDRFSGHQFPNYSSELNVNALLLGDSALYLCASSEPGIPEGTEAFFGQGTRLTVV.

The chain combines TRBV10-1 with TRBJ2-5; 8 nucleotides line up with TRBD1. The CDR3 contains 15 residues. CDR1 is WNHNN and CDR2 is SYGVQD in the germline V gene (reference sequence). Trimming took 6 bases from V and 1 from J; bases not matched to a gene: 7. CDR3 region: CASRAGTGLQETQYF. The CDR3 DNA is TGCGCCAGCAGAGCCGGGACAGGCCTCCAAGAGACCCAGTACTTC.

The chain employs TRBV15 and TRBJ1-5, with TRBD1 matching 7 bases. Germline CDR1 LNHNV, CDR2 YYDKDF (reference sequence). The V segment lost 0 bases and the J segment 4 bases; nucleotides outside the gene matches: 3. The CDR3 covers 15 residues. In DNA, the CDR3 is TGTGCCACCAGCAGAGACGGGACAGCGAATCAGCCCCAGCATTTT. It specifies CATSRDGTANQPQHF.

J is TRBJ2-7 and V is TRBV29-1; a possible D gene is TRBD1 (5 bases). The CDR3 covers 14 residues. Trimming took off 6 bases at V and 2 bases at J, with 17 bases between the two ends. In germline, CDR1 is SQVTM, CDR2 ANQGSEA. CDR3 in DNA: TGCAGCGTACACCAGGGCAACCAACCCTACGAGCAGTACTTC. Protein sequence: CSVHQGNQPYEQYF.

The rearrangement joins TRBV2 to TRBJ2-5, with 8 nucleotides matching TRBD1. Germline values: CDR1 SNHLY, CDR2 FYNNEI. With 8 bases clipped from V and 7 bases from J, the junction kept 9 bases outside the gene matches. The CDR3 contains 13 residues. The CDR3 DNA reads as TGTGCCAGCGGCGGACAGGGAAACCCGACCCAGTACTTC. Protein: CASGGQGNPTQYF. Looking up the rest from reference TRBV2 and TRBJ2-5 gives the full variable domain: EPEVTQTPSHQVTQMGQEVILRCVPISNHLYFYWYRQILGQKVEFLVSFYNNEISEKSEIFDDQFSVERPDGSNFTLKIRSTKLEDSAMYFCASGGQGNPTQYFGPGTRLLVL.

The chain employs TRBV14 and TRBJ2-1; D is possibly TRBD2 (6 bases). CDR1 is SGHDN, CDR2 FVKESK, per germline. V dropped 7 bases and J dropped 4 bases, with 20 bases sitting between them. The CDR3 contains 16 residues. Written as DNA, the CDR3 is TGTGCCAGCAATATACTTGGCGGGACCAAATACAATGAGCAGTTCTTC. The encoded protein is CASNILGGTKYNEQFF.

The rearrangement joins TRBV13 to TRBJ1-2; no clear D gene. V lost 0 bases, J lost 10 bases, and 12 bases lay in between. The CDR3 has 13 residues. Germline V lookup: CDR1 PRHDT, CDR2 FYEKMQ (reference sequence). CDR3 DNA sequence: TGTGCCAGCAGCTTAGGCCGCCAGGTCCCCTACACCTTC. Its translation: CASSLGRQVPYTF.

In its sample, this clone was seen a few times. The V and J genes are TRBV6-5 and TRBJ2-1, with 8 positions matching TRBD2. After removal of 5 bases from V and 8 bases from J, the junction contained 11 bases not matched to a gene. Germline V gene lookup returns CDR1 MNHEY and CDR2 SVGAGI. The CDR3 extends over 15 amino acids. The CDR3 nucleotides are TGTGCCAGCAGTACGTTTGGTAGCGGGATGGATGAGCAGTTCTTC. Translation gives CASSTFGSGMDEQFF.

The chain employs TRBV6-5 and TRBJ2-3; a possible D gene is TRBD2 (6 bases). CDR1 and CDR2 from the germline V gene are MNHEY and SVGAGI. V was trimmed by 4 bases and J by 0 bases, leaving 8 bases between them. The CDR3 length is 14 residues. This CDR3 reads CASSFGTSTDTQYF. Written as DNA, the CDR3 is TGTGCCAGCAGTTTCGGGACTAGCACAGATACGCAGTATTTT.

This clone was detected once. This chain links TRBV2 with TRBJ2-7, with D tentatively TRBD1 (6 bases). Trimming stripped 4 bases from V and 7 bases from J, with 20 bases between. Germline V gene sequence: CDR1 SNHLY, CDR2 FYNNEI. This CDR3 spans 15 amino acids. CDR3 loop: CASSARTGTRQEQYF. The DNA of the CDR3 is TGTGCCAGCAGTGCGAGGACCGGGACACGCCAGGAGCAGTACTTC.